This T cell receptor beta chain emerged from a study of blood T cell repertoires in COVID-19. This CDR3 has 12 amino acids. Trimming removed 6 bases from V and 6 bases from J, with 9 bases in between. Germline V gene lookup returns CDR1 LNHDA and CDR2 SQIVND (reference sequence). Here immunoSEQ multiplex PCR was the method, and the copy in TCRdb shows in-frame clones only, minus some. The data show roughly 250,000 clones, 80% to 90% seen once. The TCR comes from a man aged 25 to 40 with acute or convalescent COVID-19. Sequencing was carried out using peripheral blood. V is TRBV19 and J is TRBJ2-1, with D hard to call. CDR3 coding DNA: TGTGCCAGTAGAGCCGAGCTCAATGAGCAGTTCTTC. The encoded protein is CASRAELNEQFF. Full variable domain (outside the CDR3, taken from reference TRBV19 and TRBJ2-1): DGGITQSPKYLFRKEGQNVTLSCEQNLNHDAMYWYRQDPGQGLRLIYYSQIVNDFQKGDIAEGYSVSREKKESFPLTVTSAQKNPTAFYLCASRAELNEQFFGPGTRLTVL.